This TCR beta chain was documented in a study of T cells in Graves' hyperthyroidism and ophthalmopathy. General study results and limits: Most expanded thyroid clonotypes above 0.001 also appeared in blood.

From germline, CDR1 is LGHNT and CDR2 FRNRAP. This CDR3 has 18 residues. Trimming removed 1 base from V and 0 bases from J, with 16 bases in between. Thyroid ultrasound and orbital computed tomography, with clinical symptoms and serum thyroxine and TRAb, informed diagnoses. It was 8 to 10 ml of fresh peripheral blood that supplied the PBMCs. TCR beta CDR3 sequences were amplified from RNA transcripts. HTBI primers were the set used in a first-round RT-PCR of the TCR CDR3. In TCRdb, the multiplex PCR reads were re-called with MiXCR into one record per CDR3 protein. The repertoire consists of about 640,000 distinct CDR3 sequences, with 13% to 15% occurring once and the leading ten covering roughly an eighth. This clonotype showed up many times. Its antigen is currently unknown.

Sequenced input: blood. The chain is built from TRBV12-5 and TRBJ2-1; a weak D match, TRBD2 (5 bases). This sequence was found in a woman in her forties or fifties with Graves' ophthalmopathy. CDR3 region: CASGLDEGWWVSYNEQFF. The DNA of the CDR3 is TGTGCTAGTGGTTTGGACGAGGGATGGTGGGTCTCCTACAATGAGCAGTTCTTC.